This TCR beta chain derives from a study of blood T cell repertoires in COVID-19. About the study: Sources were T cells, B-cell-depleted T cells, or PBMCs; the material itself was cDNA or gDNA.

In the original processing: Nucleated cell number was recorded as an estimate derived from reference gene primer amplification. Some clones are missing from TCRdb's copy, which holds only in-frame ones; the method was immunoSEQ multiplex PCR. V and J calls and clone size come straight from that table; D and trimming were deduced from the DNA. This table holds 120,000 or so clones, about four fifths found once. There are a few counts of this clone. Germline values: CDR1 LNHDA, CDR2 SQIVND (reference sequence). V was trimmed by 0 bases and J by 4 bases, leaving 9 bases between them. This CDR3 is built from 14 residues.

The chain joins TRBV19 to TRBJ1-2; TRBD1 might be the D (6 bases). Sequencing used peripheral blood. This TCR came from a man aged 60-69 years with acute or convalescent COVID-19. CDR3 coding DNA: TGTGCCAGTAGTATAGAGGGGGCAGCCTATGGCTACACCTTC. Amino acids: CASSIEGAAYGYTF. Full variable domain (missing parts from reference TRBV19 and TRBJ1-2): DGGITQSPKYLFRKEGQNVTLSCEQNLNHDAMYWYRQDPGQGLRLIYYSQIVNDFQKGDIAEGYSVSREKKESFPLTVTSAQKNPTAFYLCASSIEGAAYGYTFGSGTRLTVV.